Presented here are 10 T cell receptor beta chains from one specimen sequenced in a study of cytomegalovirus exposure and HLA in healthy donors. This PCR relied on a set of 60 Vbeta primers and 13 Jbeta primers. Produced via immunoSEQ multiplex PCR; TCRdb's table is partial and in-frame only. The sample lists about 180,000 clones, 78% seen once, with around 14% in the top ten. The sequencing sample was made of PBMCs. These receptors all stem from a woman aged 50 to 60 in good health and CMV-seropositive.

CDR3 region: CASSLGRGYSYNEQFF. The CDR3 bases are TGTGCCAGCAGCTTGGGGCGGGGATACTCCTACAATGAGCAGTTCTTC. The chain is built from TRBV5-4 and TRBJ2-1; TRBD2 is a possible D gene (6 bases). Trimming left V 0 bases short and J 0 bases short, with 10 bases between. CDR1 is SGHNT and CDR2 is YYREEE in the germline V gene (reference sequence). This CDR3 has 16 amino acids.

J is TRBJ2-2 and V is TRBV6-1; TRBD2 aligns across 7 bases. Germline V gene sequence: CDR1 MNHNS, CDR2 SASEGT. V dropped 7 bases and J dropped 1; count of bases not matched to a gene: 6. CDR3 length: 15 amino acids. The CDR3 loop reads CASTYGGLNTGELFF. The CDR3 bases are TGTGCCAGCACCTACGGGGGGTTGAACACCGGGGAGCTGTTTTTT.

The chain carries TRBV6-5 and TRBJ1-2; TRBD1 matches 7 bases. Unmatched junction bases numbered 3, after V lost 8 bases and J lost 3 bases. This CDR3 spans 12 amino acids. Germline lookup yields CDR1 MNHEY and CDR2 SVGAGI. The CDR3 reads CASGDRHYGYTF. The CDR3 DNA follows: TGTGCCAGCGGGGACAGACACTATGGCTACACCTTC.

The V call is TRBV5-1, the J call TRBJ2-4, with a possible D match to TRBD2 (6 bases). Germline CDR1 is SGHRS and CDR2 is YFSETQ. The CDR3 runs 16 residues. With 5 bases removed from V and 7 bases from J, the gap between germline ends came to 22 bases. The CDR3 sequence: CASSALGGPAGNIQYF. The CDR3, as DNA: TGCGCCAGCAGTGCGCTTGGAGGCCCGGCGGGGAACATTCAGTACTTC.

This clone was seen once. The J gene is TRBJ1-2, the V gene TRBV6-1; a possible D gene is TRBD1 (5 bases). V was shortened by 5 bases and J by 5 bases, with 15 bases between the two germline ends. This CDR3 spans 14 amino acids. Germline CDR1 MNHNS, CDR2 SASEGT. CDR3 sequence reads: CASSRSETEYGYTF. The CDR3 region has the DNA TGTGCCAGCAGTCGATCCGAGACAGAGTATGGCTACACCTTC.

The V and J genes are TRBV6-6 and TRBJ1-2; D is unclear. Looked up from germline, CDR1 is MNHNY and CDR2 is SVGAGI (reference sequence). There are 10 residues in the CDR3. V was pared by 8 bases and J by 8 bases, with 9 bases between. The CDR3 spells CASGPGGYTF. The CDR3 bases are TGTGCCAGCGGCCCGGGGGGCTACACCTTC.

This chain joins TRBV18 and TRBJ1-1; D possibly corresponds to TRBD1 (6 bases). This CDR3 has 13 amino acids. The V end lost 5 bases, the J end lost 8 bases, and 15 bases lay between the germline ends. Germline loops: CDR1 KGHSH, CDR2 LQKENI. Here the CDR3 reads CASSGQGLSEAFF. The CDR3, as DNA: TGTGCCAGCTCAGGGCAGGGGCTCTCCGAAGCTTTCTTT.

V and J are TRBV27 and TRBJ2-7, with TRBD1 matching 9 bases. Germline V CDR1 and CDR2: MNHEY, SMNVEV (reference sequence). The CDR3 has 15 amino acids. V lost 6 bases to trimming and J lost 7 bases; unmatched junction nucleotides: 13. The CDR3 DNA is TGTGCCAGCAGGCGCCTCGGACAGGGGTCACGGGAGCAGTACTTC. This translates into CASRRLGQGSREQYF.

This clone turned up a few times. The chain has TRBV9 and TRBJ2-5; 8 positions match TRBD2. Trimming at V came to 0 bases and at J to 3 bases, leaving 7 bases not matched to a gene. The CDR3 contains 16 residues. CDR1 and CDR2 from the germline V gene are SGDLS and YYNGEE. CDR3 amino acids: CASSVGVAGPKETQYF. CDR3 DNA sequence: TGTGCCAGCAGCGTAGGAGTAGCGGGGCCTAAAGAGACCCAGTACTTC.

The rearrangement joins TRBV5-4 to TRBJ2-7; a weak D match, TRBD1 (5 bases). V was cut by 0 bases and J by 4 bases, with 5 bases left in between. Per germline, CDR1 SGHNT and CDR2 YYREEE (reference sequence). The CDR3 extends over 12 amino acids. CDR3 DNA: TGTGCCAGCAGCTTGGAGGGGTACGAGCAGTACTTC. This codes for CASSLEGYEQYF.